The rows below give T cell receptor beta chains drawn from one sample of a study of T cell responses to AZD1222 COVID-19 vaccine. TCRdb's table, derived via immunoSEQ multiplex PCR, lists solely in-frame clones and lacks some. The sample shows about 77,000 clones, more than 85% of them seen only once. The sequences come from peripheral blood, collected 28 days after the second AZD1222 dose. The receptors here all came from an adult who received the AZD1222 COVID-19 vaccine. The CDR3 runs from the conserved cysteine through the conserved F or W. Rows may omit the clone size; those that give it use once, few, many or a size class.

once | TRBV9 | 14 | CASSVSGRYNEQFF
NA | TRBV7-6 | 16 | CASSPSRGGSGNEQFF
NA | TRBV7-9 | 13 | CASTVGSDQPQHF
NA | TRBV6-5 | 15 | CASSPDRYSNQPQHF
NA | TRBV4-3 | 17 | CASSQRLAGVGDSEQYF
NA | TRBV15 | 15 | CATSRDRSQNTEAFF
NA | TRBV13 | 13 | CASSAQGANGYTF
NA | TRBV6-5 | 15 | CASSYFGTGSSALHF
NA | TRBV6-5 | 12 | CASSYSLGEAFF
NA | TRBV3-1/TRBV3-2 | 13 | CASSQGNNYGYTF
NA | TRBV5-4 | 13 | CASSFGGQETQYF
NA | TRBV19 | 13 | CASGLEVTDTQYF
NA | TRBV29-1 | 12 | CSVDSTGNTIYF
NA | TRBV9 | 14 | CASSRRSNTDTQYF
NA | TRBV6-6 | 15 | CASSSLDRVNEKLFF
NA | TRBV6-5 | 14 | CASSLQGANEKLFF
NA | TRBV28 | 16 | CASSLGGGRGLIPQHF
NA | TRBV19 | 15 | CASSALSGNSLEQYF
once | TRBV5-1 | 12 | CASSIGDRGYTF
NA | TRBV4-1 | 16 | CASSQARQVGEDIQYF
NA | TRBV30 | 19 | CAWSAQGGGTSGRIYEQYF
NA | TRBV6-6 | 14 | CASSYGGERHGYTF
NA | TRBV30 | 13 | CACTRREFDEQYF
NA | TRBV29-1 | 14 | CSVDLAGGRNTQYF
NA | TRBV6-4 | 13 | CASRKGQTYGYTF
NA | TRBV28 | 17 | CASSSTTRAESTDTQYF
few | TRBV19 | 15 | CASSKGTATNEKLFF
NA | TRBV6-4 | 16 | CASSDYTRQGNQPQHF
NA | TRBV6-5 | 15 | CASTPPAPLNTEAFF
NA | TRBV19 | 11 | CASSIWPEAFF
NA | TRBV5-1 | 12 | CASRGAKNIQYF
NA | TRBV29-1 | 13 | CSVERSQDEKLFF